This T cell receptor (beta chain) was identified in a study of radiation and T cells in renal cell carcinoma. Germline CDR1 SNHLY, CDR2 FYNNEI. Trimming removed 11 bases from V and 1 base from J; junction bases left unmatched: 13. This CDR3 has 15 amino acids. Sequencing used immunoSEQ multiplex PCR; TCRdb keeps in-frame clones, though not all of them. The table has 120,000 to 150,000 clones, 86% seen once; the top ten hold 15% to 20%. This clone was observed a single time. Time point noted: blood 4 weeks post-SBRT, at nephrectomy. As for treatment: 15 Gy SBRT to primary tumor, nephrectomy 4 weeks later.

The genes are TRBV2 and TRBJ1-1; the match to TRBD1 covers 7 bases. The source material was blood, sampled from a patient whose treatment included radiotherapy and nephrectomy. The clonotype originates from a woman between 45 and 60 years old with renal cell carcinoma. Written as DNA, the CDR3 is TGTGCCGCTACGTTAGGGGGCGGGGGGAACACTGAAGCTTTCTTT. Translation gives CAATLGGGGNTEAFF.